This T cell receptor (beta chain) was sequenced in a study of CD8+CD57+ T cells in acquired aplastic anemia. The wider study: When averaged, DNA from sorted CD4+ and CD8+ cells came to 3.2 ug. In CD4+ cells, healthy donors produced an average of approximately 10 million reads.

Genomic DNA served as template for TCR beta VDJ and CDR3 profiling. TCRdb ran MiXCR on the reads and lists one entry per CDR3 protein. The sample shows hundreds of thousands of distinct CDR3 sequences, about two thirds of them seen only once. Looked up from germline, CDR1 is SNHLY and CDR2 is FYNNEI. There are 16 residues in the CDR3. General study points: There were over 25 CD8+ CDR3 sequences that occurred in both patients and controls. Patients and controls were not found to differ significantly in CD8+ Simpson's diversity.

Notes on this clonotype: Its antigen remains unidentified. Relative to the germline gene, one junction end is altered; a read error may explain this.

The specimen sequenced was sorted CD4+, CD8+, or CD8+CD57+ T cells (not recorded which) from PBMCs. This sequence was found in a human donor in good health, serving as a control. The rearrangement joins TRBV2 to TRBJ2-7; TRBD1 aligns across 7 bases. DNA of the CDR3: TGTGCCAGCAGCCTAGGACCAGGGGGTCGGTCCTACGAGCAGTGGTTC. Its protein is CASSLGPGGRSYEQWF.